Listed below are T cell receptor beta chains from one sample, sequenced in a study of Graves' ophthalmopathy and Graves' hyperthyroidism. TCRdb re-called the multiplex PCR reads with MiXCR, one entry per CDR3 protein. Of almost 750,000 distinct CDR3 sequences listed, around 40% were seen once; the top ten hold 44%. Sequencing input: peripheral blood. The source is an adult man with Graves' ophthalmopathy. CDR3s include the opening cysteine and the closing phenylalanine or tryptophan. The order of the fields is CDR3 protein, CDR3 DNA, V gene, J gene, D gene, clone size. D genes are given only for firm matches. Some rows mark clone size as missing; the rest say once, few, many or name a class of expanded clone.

CDR3: CASSYGAETQYF; DNA: TGTGCCAGCAGTTACGGGGCTGAGACCCAGTACTTC; V: TRBV10-3; J: TRBJ2-5; D: -; size: -
CDR3: CASRRLAGSNTGELFF; DNA: TGTGCCAGCAGGCGTCTAGCGGGATCGAACACCGGGGAGCTGTTTTTT; V: TRBV2; J: TRBJ2-2; D: TRBD2; size: many
CDR3: CASSVDGSGSSYNEQFF; DNA: TGTGCCAGCAGCGTAGATGGAAGCGGGAGCTCCTACAATGAGCAGTTCTTC; V: TRBV9; J: TRBJ2-1; D: TRBD2; size: -
CDR3: CASSESPGPIGGGNQPQHF; DNA: TGTGCCAGCAGTGAATCACCGGGCCCCATAGGTGGGGGCAATCAGCCCCAGCATTTT; V: TRBV25-1; J: TRBJ1-5; D: -; size: -
CDR3: CASSFPGQPIGTGELFF; DNA: TGTGCCAGCAGCTTCCCGGGACAGCCAATCGGGACCGGGGAGCTGTTTTTT; V: TRBV7-6; J: TRBJ2-2; D: TRBD1; size: -
CDR3: CASSINTGNYGYTF; DNA: TGTGCCAGCAGTATAAACACGGGGAACTATGGCTACACCTTC; V: TRBV27; J: TRBJ1-2; D: -; size: -
CDR3: CASNLTENTGELFF; DNA: TGCGCCAGCAACTTGACGGAGAACACCGGGGAGCTGTTTTTT; V: TRBV10-1; J: TRBJ2-2; D: -; size: -
CDR3: CAIRGQGSVAELFF; DNA: TGTGCCATCAGAGGACAGGGTAGTGTCGCGGAGCTGTTTTTT; V: TRBV10-3; J: TRBJ2-2; D: TRBD1; size: -
CDR3: CASSLEYQGPNEKLFF; DNA: TGTGCCAGCAGCTTAGAATATCAGGGTCCTAATGAAAAACTGTTTTTT; V: TRBV7-9; J: TRBJ1-4; D: -; size: few
CDR3: CASRISTSGSYEQYF; DNA: TGTGCCAGCAGGATTTCCACCAGCGGGAGCTACGAGCAGTACTTC; V: TRBV7-2; J: TRBJ2-7; D: TRBD2; size: few